This T cell receptor (beta chain) was captured in a study of shared clonotypes between healthy human individuals. Study-wide background: Each donor contributed plates that comprised three CD4 naive, three CD4 memory, two CD8 naive and one CD8 memory.

Notes on the study in general: Represented diversity (both genetic and exposure-history) was limited by the small number of donors. Against clonotypes common to all four donors, non-shared ones had lower generation probabilities. Blood was the sole source, and tissue repertoires probably differ.

Profiled with immunoSEQ multiplex PCR; TCRdb holds only in-frame clones, not every one. The sample yields 650,000 to 800,000 clones, 72% seen once. This clone showed up just a few times. Its antigen is undetermined. The CDR3 totals 14 residues. V shed 11 bases and J shed 3 bases, with 20 bases lying between them. From germline, CDR1 is SNHLY and CDR2 FYNNEI. The receptor was isolated from a woman under 40 in good health. The chain employs TRBV2 and TRBJ2-7; D is possibly TRBD2 (6 bases). The specimen sequenced was memory CD4+ T cells sorted from blood. Noted subset: CD45RA-negative fraction. The CDR3 DNA reads TGTGCCTCGAGAACCGGGACTCAGAACTACGAGCAGTACTTC. The encoded protein is CASRTGTQNYEQYF.